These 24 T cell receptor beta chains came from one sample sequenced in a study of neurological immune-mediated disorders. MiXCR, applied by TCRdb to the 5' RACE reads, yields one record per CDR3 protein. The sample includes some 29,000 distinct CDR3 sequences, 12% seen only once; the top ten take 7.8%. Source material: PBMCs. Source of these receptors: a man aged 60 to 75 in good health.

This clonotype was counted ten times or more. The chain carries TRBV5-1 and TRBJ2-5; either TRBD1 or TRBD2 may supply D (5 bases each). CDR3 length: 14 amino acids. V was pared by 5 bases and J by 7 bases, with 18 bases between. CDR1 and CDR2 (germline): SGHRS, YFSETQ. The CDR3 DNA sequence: TGCGCCAGCAGAAGAGGGACCTCCGAGGGGACCCAGTACTTC. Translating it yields CASRRGTSEGTQYF. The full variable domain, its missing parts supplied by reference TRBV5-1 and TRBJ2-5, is KAGVTQTPRYLIKTRGQQVTLSCSPISGHRSVSWYQQTPGQGLQFLFEYFSETQRNKGNFPGRFSGRQFSNSRSEMNVSTLELGDSALYLCASRRGTSEGTQYFGPGTRLLVL.

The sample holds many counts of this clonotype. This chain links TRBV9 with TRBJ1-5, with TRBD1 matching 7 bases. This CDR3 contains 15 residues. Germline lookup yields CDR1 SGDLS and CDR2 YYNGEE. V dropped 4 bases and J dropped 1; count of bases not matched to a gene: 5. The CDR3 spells CASSNTGDSNQPQHF. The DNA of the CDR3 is TGTGCCAGCAGCAATACAGGGGACAGCAATCAGCCCCAGCATTTT.

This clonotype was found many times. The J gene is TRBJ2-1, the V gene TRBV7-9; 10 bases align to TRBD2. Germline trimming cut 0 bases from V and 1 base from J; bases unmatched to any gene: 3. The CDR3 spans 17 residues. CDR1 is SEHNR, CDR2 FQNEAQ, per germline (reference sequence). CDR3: CASSLAASGSSYNEQFF. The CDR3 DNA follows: TGTGCCAGCAGCTTAGCTGCTAGCGGGAGTTCCTACAATGAGCAGTTCTTC.

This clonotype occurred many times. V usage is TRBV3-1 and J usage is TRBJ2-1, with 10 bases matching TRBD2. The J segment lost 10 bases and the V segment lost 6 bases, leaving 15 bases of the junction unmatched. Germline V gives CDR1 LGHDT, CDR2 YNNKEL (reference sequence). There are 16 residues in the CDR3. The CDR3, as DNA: TGTGCCAGCAGTCCCCCGGTAAGCGGGAGGGCCGGGGAGCAGTTCTTC. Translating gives CASSPPVSGRAGEQFF.

The DNA for the CDR3 is TGTGCCAGCTCCGGGACTAGCGTCGACGATGAGCAGTTCTTC. Its protein product is CASSGTSVDDEQFF. The rearrangement uses TRBV18 and TRBJ2-1, with TRBD2 matching 10 bases. Trimming took 6 bases from V and 8 from J; bases not matched to a gene: 7. There are 14 residues in the CDR3. CDR1 and CDR2 (germline): KGHSH, LQKENI.

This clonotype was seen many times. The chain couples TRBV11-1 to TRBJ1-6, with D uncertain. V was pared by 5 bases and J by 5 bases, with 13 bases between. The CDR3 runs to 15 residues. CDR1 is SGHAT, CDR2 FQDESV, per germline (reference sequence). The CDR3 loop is CASSQAGGNNSPLHF. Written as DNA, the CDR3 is TGTGCCAGCAGCCAGGCGGGAGGAAATAATTCACCCCTCCACTTT.

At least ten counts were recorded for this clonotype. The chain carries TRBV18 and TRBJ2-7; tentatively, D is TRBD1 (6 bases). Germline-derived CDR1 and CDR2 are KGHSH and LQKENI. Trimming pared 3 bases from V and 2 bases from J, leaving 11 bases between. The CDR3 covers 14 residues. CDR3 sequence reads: CASSPPTGAYEQYF. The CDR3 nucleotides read TGTGCCAGCTCACCCCCGACAGGAGCCTACGAGCAGTACTTC.

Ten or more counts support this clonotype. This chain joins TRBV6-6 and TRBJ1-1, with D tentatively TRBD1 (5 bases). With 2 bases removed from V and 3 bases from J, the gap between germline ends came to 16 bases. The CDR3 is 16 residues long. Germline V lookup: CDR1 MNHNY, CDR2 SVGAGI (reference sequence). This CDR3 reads CASSYTEWGVHTEAFF. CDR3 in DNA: TGTGCCAGCAGTTACACTGAGTGGGGGGTGCACACTGAAGCTTTCTTT.

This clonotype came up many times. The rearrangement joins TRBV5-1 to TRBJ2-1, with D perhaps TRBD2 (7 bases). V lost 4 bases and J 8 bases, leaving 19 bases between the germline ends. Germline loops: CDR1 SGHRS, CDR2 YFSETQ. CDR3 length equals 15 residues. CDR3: CASSGWGGASDEQFF. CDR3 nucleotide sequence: TGCGCCAGCAGCGGCTGGGGGGGCGCATCCGATGAGCAGTTCTTC.

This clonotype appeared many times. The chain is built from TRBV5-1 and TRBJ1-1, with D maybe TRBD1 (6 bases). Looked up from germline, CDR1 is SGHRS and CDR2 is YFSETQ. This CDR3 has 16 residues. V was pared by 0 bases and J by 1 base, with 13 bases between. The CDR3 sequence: CASSLGGGSSNTEAFF. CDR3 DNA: TGCGCCAGCAGCTTGGGGGGGGGCTCATCGAACACTGAAGCTTTCTTT.

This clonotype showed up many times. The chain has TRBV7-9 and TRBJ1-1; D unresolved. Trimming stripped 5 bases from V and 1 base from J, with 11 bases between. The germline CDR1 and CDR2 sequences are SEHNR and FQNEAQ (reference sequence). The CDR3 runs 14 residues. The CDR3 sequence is CASSPGGRNTEAFF. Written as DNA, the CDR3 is TGTGCCAGCAGCCCCGGCGGGCGGAACACTGAAGCTTTCTTT.

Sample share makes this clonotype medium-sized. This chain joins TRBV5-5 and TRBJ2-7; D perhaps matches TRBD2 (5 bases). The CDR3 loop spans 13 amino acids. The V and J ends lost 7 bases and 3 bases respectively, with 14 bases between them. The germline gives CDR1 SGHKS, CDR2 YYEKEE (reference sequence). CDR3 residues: CASAGGRGYEQYF. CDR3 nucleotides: TGTGCCAGCGCCGGAGGACGGGGCTACGAGCAGTACTTC.

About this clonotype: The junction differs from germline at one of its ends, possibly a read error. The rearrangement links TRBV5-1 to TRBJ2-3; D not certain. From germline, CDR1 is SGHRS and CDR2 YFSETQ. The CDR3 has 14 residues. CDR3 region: CASSLSIGTDTQYF. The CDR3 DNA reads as TGCGCCAGCAGCTTGTCCATAGGCACAGATACTCAGTATTTT.

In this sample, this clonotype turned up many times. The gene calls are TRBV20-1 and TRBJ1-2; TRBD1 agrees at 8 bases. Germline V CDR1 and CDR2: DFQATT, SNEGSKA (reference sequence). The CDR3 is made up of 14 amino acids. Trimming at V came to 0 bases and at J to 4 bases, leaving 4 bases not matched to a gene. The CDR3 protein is CSARDLTGAYGYTF. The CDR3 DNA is TGCAGTGCTAGAGATTTGACAGGGGCCTATGGCTACACCTTC.

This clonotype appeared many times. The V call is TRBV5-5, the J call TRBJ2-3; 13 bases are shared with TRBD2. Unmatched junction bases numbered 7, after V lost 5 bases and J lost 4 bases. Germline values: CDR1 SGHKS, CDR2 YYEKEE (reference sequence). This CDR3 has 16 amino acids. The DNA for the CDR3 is TGTGCCAGCAGTTCCGGACTAGCGGGAGATGCAGATACGCAGTATTTT. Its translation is CASSSGLAGDADTQYF.

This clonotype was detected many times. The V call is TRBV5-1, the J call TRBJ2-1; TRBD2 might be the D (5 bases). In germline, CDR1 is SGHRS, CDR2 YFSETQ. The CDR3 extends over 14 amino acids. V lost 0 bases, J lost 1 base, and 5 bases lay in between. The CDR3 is CASSLAGSYNEQFF. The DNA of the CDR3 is TGCGCCAGCAGCTTGGCGGGATCCTACAATGAGCAGTTCTTC. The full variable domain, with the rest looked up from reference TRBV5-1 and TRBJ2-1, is KAGVTQTPRYLIKTRGQQVTLSCSPISGHRSVSWYQQTPGQGLQFLFEYFSETQRNKGNFPGRFSGRQFSNSRSEMNVSTLELGDSALYLCASSLAGSYNEQFFGPGTRLTVL.

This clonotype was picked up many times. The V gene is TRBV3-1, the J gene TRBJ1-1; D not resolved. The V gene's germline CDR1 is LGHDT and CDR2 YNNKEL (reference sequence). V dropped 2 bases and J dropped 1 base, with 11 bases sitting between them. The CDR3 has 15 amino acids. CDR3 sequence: CASSQLTVSNTEAFF. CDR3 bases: TGTGCCAGCAGCCAACTTACAGTATCGAACACTGAAGCTTTCTTT. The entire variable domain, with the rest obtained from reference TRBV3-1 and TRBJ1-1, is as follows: DTAVSQTPKYLVTQMGNDKSIKCEQNLGHDTMYWYKQDSKKFLKIMFSYNNKELIINETVPNRFSPKSPDKAHLNLHINSLELGDSAVYFCASSQLTVSNTEAFFGQGTRLTVV.

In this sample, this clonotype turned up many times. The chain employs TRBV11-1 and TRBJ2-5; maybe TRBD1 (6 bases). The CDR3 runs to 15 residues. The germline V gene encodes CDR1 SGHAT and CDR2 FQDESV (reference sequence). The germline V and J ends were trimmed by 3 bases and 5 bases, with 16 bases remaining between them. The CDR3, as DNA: TGTGCCAGCAGCTTTCGACAGGCTATCTTTGAGACCCAGTACTTC. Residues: CASSFRQAIFETQYF.

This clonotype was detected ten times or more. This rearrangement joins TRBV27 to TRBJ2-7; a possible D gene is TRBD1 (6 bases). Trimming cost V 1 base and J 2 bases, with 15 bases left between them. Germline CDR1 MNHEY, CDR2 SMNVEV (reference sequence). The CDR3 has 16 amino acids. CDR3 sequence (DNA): TGTGCCAGCAGTTTATTGTCGGGCAAGGGGGCCTACGAGCAGTACTTC. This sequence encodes CASSLLSGKGAYEQYF.

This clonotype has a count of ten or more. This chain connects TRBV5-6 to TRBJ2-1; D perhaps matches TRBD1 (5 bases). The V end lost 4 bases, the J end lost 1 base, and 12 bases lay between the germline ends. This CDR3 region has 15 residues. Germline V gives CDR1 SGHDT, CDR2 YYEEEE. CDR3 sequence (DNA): TGTGCCAGCAGCATCCAGGGTGGTTCCTACAATGAGCAGTTCTTC. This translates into CASSIQGGSYNEQFF.

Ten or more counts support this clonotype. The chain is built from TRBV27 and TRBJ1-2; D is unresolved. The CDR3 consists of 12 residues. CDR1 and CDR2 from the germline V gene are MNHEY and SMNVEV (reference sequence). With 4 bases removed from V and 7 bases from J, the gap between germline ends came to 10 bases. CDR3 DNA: TGTGCCAGCAGTTCACGGCTGGGTGGCTACACCTTC. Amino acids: CASSSRLGGYTF.

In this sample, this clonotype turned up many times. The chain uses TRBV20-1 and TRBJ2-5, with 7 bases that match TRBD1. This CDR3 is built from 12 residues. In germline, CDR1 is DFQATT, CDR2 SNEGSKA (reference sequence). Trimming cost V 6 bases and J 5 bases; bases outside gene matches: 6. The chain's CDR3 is CSASGGGETQYF. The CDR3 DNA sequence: TGCAGTGCCTCAGGGGGTGGGGAGACCCAGTACTTC.

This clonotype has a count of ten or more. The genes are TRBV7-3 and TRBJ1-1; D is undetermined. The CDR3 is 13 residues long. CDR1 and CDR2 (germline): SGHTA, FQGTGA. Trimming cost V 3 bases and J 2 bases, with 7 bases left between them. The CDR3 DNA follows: TGTGCCAGCAGCTTGACCTCCAACACTGAAGCTTTCTTT. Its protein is CASSLTSNTEAFF.

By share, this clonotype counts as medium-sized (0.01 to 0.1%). DNA for the CDR3: TGCAGCGTTGACAAGGGGATCGCGCGGGGGGAGACCCAGTACTTC. Amino acid sequence: CSVDKGIARGETQYF. The chain is built from TRBV29-1 and TRBJ2-5; 7 nucleotides agree with TRBD2. In germline, CDR1 is SQVTM, CDR2 ANQGSEA. There are 15 residues in the CDR3. V trimming: 3 bases; J trimming: 5 bases; junction bases outside the gene matches: 12.